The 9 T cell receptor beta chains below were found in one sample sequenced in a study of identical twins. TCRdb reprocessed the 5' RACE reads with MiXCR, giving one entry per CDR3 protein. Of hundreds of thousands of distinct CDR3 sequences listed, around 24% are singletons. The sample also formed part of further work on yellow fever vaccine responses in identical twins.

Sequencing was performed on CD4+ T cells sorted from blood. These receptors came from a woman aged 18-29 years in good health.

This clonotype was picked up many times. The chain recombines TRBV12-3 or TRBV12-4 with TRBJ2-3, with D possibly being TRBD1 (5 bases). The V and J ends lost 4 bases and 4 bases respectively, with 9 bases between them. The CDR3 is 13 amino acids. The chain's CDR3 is CASSYQGADTQYF. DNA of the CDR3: TGTGCCAGCAGTTATCAGGGCGCAGATACGCAGTATTTT.

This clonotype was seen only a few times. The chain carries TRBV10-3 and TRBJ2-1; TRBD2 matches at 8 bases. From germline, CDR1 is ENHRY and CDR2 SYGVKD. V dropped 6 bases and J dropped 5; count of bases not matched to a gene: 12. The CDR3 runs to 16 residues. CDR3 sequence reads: CAIRGPGLERNNEQFF. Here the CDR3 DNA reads TGTGCCATCAGGGGGCCGGGACTAGAGCGAAACAATGAGCAGTTCTTC.

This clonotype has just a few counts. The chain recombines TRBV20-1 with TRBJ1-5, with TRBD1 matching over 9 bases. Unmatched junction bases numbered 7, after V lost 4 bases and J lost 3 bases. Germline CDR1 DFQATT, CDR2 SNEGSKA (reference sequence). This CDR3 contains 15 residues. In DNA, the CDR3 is TGCAGTGCTATCCCCGGGACAGGGAACAATCAGCCCCAGCATTTT. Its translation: CSAIPGTGNNQPQHF.

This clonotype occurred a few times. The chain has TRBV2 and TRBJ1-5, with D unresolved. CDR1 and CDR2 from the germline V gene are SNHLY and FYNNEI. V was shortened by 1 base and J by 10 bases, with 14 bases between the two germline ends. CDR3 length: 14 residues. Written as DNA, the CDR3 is TGTGCCAGCAGTGAAGAGGCCACACCGGGACCCCAGCATTTT. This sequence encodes CASSEEATPGPQHF.

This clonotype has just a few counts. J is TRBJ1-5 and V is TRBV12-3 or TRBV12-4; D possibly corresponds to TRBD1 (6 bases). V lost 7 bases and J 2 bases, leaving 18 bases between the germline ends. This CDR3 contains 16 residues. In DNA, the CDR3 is TGTGCCAGCACCTCAATACAGGGATCGGGCAATCAGCCCCAGCATTTT. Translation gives CASTSIQGSGNQPQHF.

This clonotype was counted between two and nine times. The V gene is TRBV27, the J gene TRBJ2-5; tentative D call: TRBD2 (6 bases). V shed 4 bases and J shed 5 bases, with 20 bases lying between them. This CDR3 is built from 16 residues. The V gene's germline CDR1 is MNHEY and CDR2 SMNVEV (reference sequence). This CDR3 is CASSWVGGRDLETQYF. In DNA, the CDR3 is TGTGCCAGCAGTTGGGTCGGAGGGCGGGATTTGGAGACCCAGTACTTC.

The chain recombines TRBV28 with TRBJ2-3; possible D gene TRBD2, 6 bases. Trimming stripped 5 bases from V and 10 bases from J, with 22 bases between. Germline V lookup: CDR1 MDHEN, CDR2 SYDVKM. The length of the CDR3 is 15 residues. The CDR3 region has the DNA TGTGCCAGCAGTGCCTCCCATGGAGGGATTTTCTCGCAGTATTTT. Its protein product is CASSASHGGIFSQYF.

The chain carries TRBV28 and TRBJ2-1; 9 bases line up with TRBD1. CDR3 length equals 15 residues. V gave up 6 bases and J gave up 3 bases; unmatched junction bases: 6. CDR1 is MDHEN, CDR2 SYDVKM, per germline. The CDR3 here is CASRGQGASYNEQFF. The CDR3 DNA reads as TGTGCCAGCAGGGGACAGGGTGCGAGCTACAATGAGCAGTTCTTC.

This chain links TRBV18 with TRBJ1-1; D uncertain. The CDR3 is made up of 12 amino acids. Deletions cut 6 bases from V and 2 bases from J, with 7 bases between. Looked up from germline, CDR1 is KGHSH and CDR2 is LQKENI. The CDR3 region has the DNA TGTGCCAGCTCCCAACAAAACACTGAAGCTTTCTTT. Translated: CASSQQNTEAFF.